The 6 T cell receptor beta chains given below trace back to one sample, sequenced in a study of cytomegalovirus exposure and HLA in healthy donors. PCR involved 60 Vbeta and 13 Jbeta primers. Clones were read by immunoSEQ multiplex PCR, and TCRdb kept only the in-frame ones, dropping some. In the table there are about 120,000 clones, 17% of which are singletons. The specimen sequenced was PBMCs. The receptors derive from a female donor in good health and CMV-seropositive.

The chain combines TRBV11-1 with TRBJ2-7, with TRBD1 matching over 8 bases. V gave up 2 bases and J gave up 3 bases; unmatched junction bases: 9. The CDR3 contains 16 residues. CDR1 and CDR2 from the germline V gene are SGHAT and FQDESV (reference sequence). CDR3 nucleotides: TGTGCCAGCAGCTTATCCGATATCGACAGGGGCTACGAGCAGTACTTC. This encodes CASSLSDIDRGYEQYF.

The chain couples TRBV14 to TRBJ1-2, with no clear D. Germline V gene data show CDR1 as SGHDN and CDR2 as FVKESK. The CDR3 contains 13 residues. V dropped 0 bases and J dropped 4 bases, with 6 bases sitting between them. CDR3 loop: CASSQETAYGYTF. The CDR3 DNA reads as TGTGCCAGCAGCCAAGAGACTGCCTATGGCTACACCTTC.

The chain is built from TRBV13 and TRBJ1-1, with D uncertain. CDR1 is PRHDT and CDR2 is FYEKMQ in the germline V gene (reference sequence). The length of the CDR3 is 15 residues. Trimming shortened V by 1 base and J by 0 bases, and 9 bases separated the two germline ends. CDR3 DNA sequence: TGTGCCAGCAGCTTAGAAGGAGGGATGAACACTGAAGCTTTCTTT. Translation gives CASSLEGGMNTEAFF.

J is TRBJ1-6 and V is TRBV6-1, with D perhaps matching TRBD1 (5 bases). Germline CDR1 MNHNS, CDR2 SASEGT. The CDR3 has 15 residues. The V end was cut by 6 bases, the J end by 8 bases, with 17 bases between. CDR3 coding DNA: TGTGCCAGCAGAGACAGCCCGACATCTTATTCACCCCTCCACTTT. It translates to CASRDSPTSYSPLHF.

This chain uses TRBV5-1 with TRBJ1-2; no definite D call. The V and J ends lost 9 bases and 5 bases respectively, with 11 bases between them. This CDR3 contains 11 residues. Germline assignment: CDR1 SGHRS and CDR2 YFSETQ. The CDR3 DNA sequence: TGCGCCATAGCGGAAGGGTATGGCTACACCTTC. Its protein is CAIAEGYGYTF.

The genes are TRBV11-2 and TRBJ1-4; 9 bases line up with TRBD1. Trimming cost V 2 bases and J 7 bases; bases outside gene matches: 8. Germline V gives CDR1 SGHAT, CDR2 FQNNGV. The CDR3 is made up of 16 amino acids. The CDR3, as DNA: TGTGCCAGCAGCTTAACGATCGGGACAGGGATTGAAAAACTGTTTTTT. Its translation is CASSLTIGTGIEKLFF.